These 29 T cell receptor beta chains were sequenced from one sample in a study of blood T cell repertoires in COVID-19. The data were produced by immunoSEQ multiplex PCR, yet TCRdb's version contains in-frame clones alone and is incomplete. The sample shows 100,000 to 150,000 clones, 85% of them seen only once. Specimen: peripheral blood. Receptors were obtained from an elderly man with active or convalescent COVID-19.

This clone was counted a few times. This rearrangement joins TRBV7-8 to TRBJ1-3; 7 bases match TRBD1. Germline lookup yields CDR1 SGHVS and CDR2 FQNEAQ. V shed 5 bases and J 4 bases; nucleotides not matched to a gene: 14. This CDR3 is built from 17 residues. The CDR3 DNA sequence: TGTGCCAGCAGCCCTGACAGGGTTCGACTGCGGGGAAACACCATATATTTT. Encoded protein: CASSPDRVRLRGNTIYF.

V and J are TRBV2 and TRBJ2-1; 9 positions match TRBD2. Germline CDR1 reads SNHLY; CDR2 reads FYNNEI. V shed 4 bases, J shed 4 bases, and the junction held 5 bases outside the gene matches. The CDR3 has 15 amino acids. The CDR3 DNA sequence: TGTGCCAGCAGTGCGCTAGCGGGGAGATACAATGAGCAGTTCTTC. It is translated as CASSALAGRYNEQFF.

This clone has just a few counts. V usage is TRBV14 and J usage is TRBJ1-1; D not resolved. This CDR3 contains 13 residues. V lost 4 bases, J lost 1 base, and 7 bases lay in between. The germline V gene encodes CDR1 SGHDN and CDR2 FVKESK. CDR3: CASSPGRNTEAFF. Here the CDR3 DNA reads TGTGCCAGCAGCCCGGGTCGGAACACTGAAGCTTTCTTT.

The rearrangement uses TRBV7-3 and TRBJ2-6; D not certain. CDR1 is SGHTA and CDR2 is FQGTGA in the germline V gene. The CDR3 runs 16 residues. V was trimmed by 5 bases and J by 2 bases, leaving 13 bases between them. The CDR3 loop is CASSQDAPTGANVLTF. CDR3 nucleotides: TGTGCCAGCAGCCAAGATGCTCCTACTGGGGCCAACGTCCTGACTTTC.

The CDR3 DNA follows: TGTGCCAGCAGTACCAGACAGGGGGCGCGAGATACGCAGTATTTT. Residues: CASSTRQGARDTQYF. The V and J genes are TRBV27 and TRBJ2-3; 10 nucleotides agree with TRBD1. The CDR3 sequence is 15 residues long. Trimming removed 5 bases from V and 5 bases from J; junction bases left unmatched: 7. Germline V gives CDR1 MNHEY, CDR2 SMNVEV (reference sequence).

The chain joins TRBV5-1 to TRBJ2-5, with TRBD1 as a possible D gene (6 bases). Trimming cost V 0 bases and J 1 base, with 13 bases left between them. This CDR3 comprises 16 residues. Germline loops: CDR1 SGHRS, CDR2 YFSETQ. CDR3 amino acids: CASSLARGFVQETQYF. CDR3 coding DNA: TGCGCCAGCAGCTTGGCGAGGGGGTTCGTCCAAGAGACCCAGTACTTC. Looking up the rest from reference TRBV5-1 and TRBJ2-5 gives the full variable domain: KAGVTQTPRYLIKTRGQQVTLSCSPISGHRSVSWYQQTPGQGLQFLFEYFSETQRNKGNFPGRFSGRQFSNSRSEMNVSTLELGDSALYLCASSLARGFVQETQYFGPGTRLLVL.

V is TRBV9 and J is TRBJ2-7, with TRBD1 matching 10 bases. Trimming cost V 4 bases and J 5 bases; bases outside gene matches: 9. In germline, CDR1 is SGDLS, CDR2 YYNGEE. The CDR3 has 15 residues. As DNA, the CDR3 is TGTGCCAGCAGCCGAGGGGGACAGGGGCATGACGAGCAGTACTTC. Translated: CASSRGGQGHDEQYF.

The chain combines TRBV5-4 with TRBJ2-3, with unresolved D. The CDR3 is made up of 13 amino acids. V was pared by 5 bases and J by 1 base, with 8 bases between. The germline V gene has CDR1 SGHNT and CDR2 YYREEE (reference sequence). The CDR3 loop reads CASSIDRTDTQYF. In DNA, the CDR3 is TGTGCCAGCAGTATAGATCGCACAGATACGCAGTATTTT.

The rearrangement uses TRBV3-1 (or the pseudogene TRBV3-2) and TRBJ2-1; 10 bases map to TRBD2. The CDR3 loop spans 16 amino acids. V lost 2 bases to trimming and J lost 3 bases; unmatched junction nucleotides: 4. The germline V gene encodes CDR1 LGHDT and CDR2 YNNKEL (reference sequence). The CDR3 DNA is TGTGCCAGCAGCCAAATGAGCGGGGGGGGCTACAATGAGCAGTTCTTC. Its protein product is CASSQMSGGGYNEQFF.

This chain uses TRBV4-2 with TRBJ1-4; 7 bases are shared with TRBD1. CDR1 LGHNA and CDR2 YNFKEQ come from the germline V gene. The CDR3 contains 13 residues. The junction had 13 bases not matched to a gene; V was cut back by 11 bases and J by 10 bases. The CDR3 DNA follows: TGTGCCGCACAAACAGGGGCACTAGGAAAACTGTTTTTT. Its translation is CAAQTGALGKLFF.

Only a few counts were recorded for this clone. The chain combines TRBV7-3 with TRBJ2-7; 14 bases align to TRBD2. Per germline, CDR1 SGHTA and CDR2 FQGTGA. The CDR3 loop spans 18 amino acids. J gave up 6 bases and V 5 bases, and 15 bases lay outside the gene matches. CDR3: CASSKGQGGLAGVSEQYF. CDR3 nucleotide sequence: TGTGCCAGCAGCAAGGGACAGGGGGGACTAGCGGGAGTATCCGAGCAGTACTTC.

J is TRBJ1-1 and V is TRBV10-3; 10 bases map to TRBD1. The germline CDR1 and CDR2 sequences are ENHRY and SYGVKD. V shed 7 bases, J shed 12 bases, and the junction held 11 bases outside the gene matches. The CDR3 runs to 13 residues. The CDR3 protein is CAITGGGQGKTFF. The CDR3 nucleotides are TGTGCCATCACAGGGGGGGGACAGGGGAAAACTTTCTTT.

The rearrangement links TRBV7-2 to TRBJ1-3; D call uncertain. The CDR3 totals 14 residues. V lost 5 bases to trimming and J lost 11 bases, with 19 bases between them. The germline V gene encodes CDR1 SGHTA and CDR2 FQGNSA. The CDR3: CASSPLTAAEAIYF. The CDR3 nucleotides are TGTGCCAGCAGCCCTTTAACCGCGGCGGAGGCCATATATTTT.

This clone was seen just once. V usage is TRBV5-6 and J usage is TRBJ1-5, with 9 nucleotides matching TRBD1. CDR1 and CDR2 (germline): SGHDT, YYEEEE. The V and J ends lost 4 bases and 3 bases, in that order; junction bases with no gene match: 5. CDR3 size: 15 residues. The CDR3 sequence is CASSVRDRDNQPQHF. CDR3 nucleotides: TGTGCCAGCAGCGTCCGGGACAGGGACAATCAGCCCCAGCATTTT.

J is TRBJ2-3 and V is TRBV18, with D tentatively TRBD1 (5 bases). The CDR3 runs 12 residues. Germline CDR1 and CDR2: KGHSH and LQKENI. V gave up 3 bases and J gave up 6 bases, with 7 bases separating them. The CDR3 loop is CASSPDSDTQYF. The DNA for the CDR3 is TGTGCCAGCTCACCCGACAGCGATACGCAGTATTTT.

V usage is TRBV7-2 and J usage is TRBJ1-5; 9 bases align to TRBD1. The CDR3 spans 16 residues. V trimming: 1 base; J trimming: 3 bases; junction bases outside the gene matches: 4. Per the germline V gene, CDR1 is SGHTA and CDR2 is FQGNSA. The CDR3 region has the DNA TGTGCCAGCAGCTTAGTGGGACAGGGTTCCAATCAGCCCCAGCATTTT. This gives the protein CASSLVGQGSNQPQHF.

J is TRBJ1-2 and V is TRBV30; D not resolved. Trimming removed 2 bases from V and 1 base from J, with 5 bases in between. The CDR3 has 12 amino acids. Germline CDR1 and CDR2: GTSNPN and SVGIG (reference sequence). CDR3 residues: CAWSPDNYGYTF. The CDR3 nucleotides are TGTGCCTGGAGTCCAGATAACTATGGCTACACCTTC.

V usage is TRBV19 and J usage is TRBJ1-5; D remains unclear. The germline V gene encodes CDR1 LNHDA and CDR2 SQIVND (reference sequence). Trimming stripped 5 bases from V and 7 bases from J, with 15 bases between. The CDR3 covers 14 residues. CDR3 in amino acids: CASSGDGGKQPQHF. The CDR3 coding sequence is TGTGCCAGTAGTGGCGATGGAGGGAAACAGCCCCAGCATTTT.

The V call is TRBV6-2 or TRBV6-3, the J call TRBJ2-7; perhaps TRBD1 as D (5 bases). Germline CDR1 is MNHEY and CDR2 is SVGEGT. The CDR3 sequence is 14 residues long. V was pared by 2 bases and J by 2 bases, with 10 bases between. The CDR3 DNA follows: TGTGCCAGCAGTTACCCCATGACAGCCTACGAGCAGTACTTC. Protein: CASSYPMTAYEQYF.

The sample holds a few counts of this clone. J is TRBJ1-6 and V is TRBV5-1, with D possibly being TRBD1 (5 bases). Germline values: CDR1 SGHRS, CDR2 YFSETQ. The CDR3 is made up of 15 amino acids. The V gene lost 6 bases and the J gene lost 6 bases, with 16 bases spanning the gap. The CDR3 loop reads CASKVEGRGNSPLHF. Written as DNA, the CDR3 is TGCGCCAGCAAAGTGGAGGGGCGAGGTAATTCACCCCTCCACTTT.

The chain links TRBV5-1 to TRBJ1-1; D gene unclear. Trimming removed 3 bases at V and 1 base at J, with 7 bases between. CDR1 and CDR2 from the germline V gene are SGHRS and YFSETQ. The CDR3 is 13 amino acids. Here the CDR3 DNA reads TGCGCCAGCAGCTACGGCGGGAACACTGAAGCTTTCTTT. Residues: CASSYGGNTEAFF.

The chain uses TRBV18 and TRBJ2-5; a weak D match, TRBD2 (7 bases). Trimming took 2 bases from V and 2 from J, leaving 12 bases between them. This CDR3 is 15 amino acids long. CDR1 and CDR2 (germline): KGHSH, LQKENI. The CDR3, as DNA: TGTGCCAGCTCACCAACCGGGGGGCCTCAAGAGACCCAGTACTTC. Protein: CASSPTGGPQETQYF.

In DNA, the CDR3 is TGTGCCAGCAGCTTGGATGTCAGGGGGAATGAGCAGTTCTTC. This encodes CASSLDVRGNEQFF. The chain couples TRBV5-8 to TRBJ2-1, with 7 bases matching TRBD1. CDR3 length: 14 amino acids. CDR1 is SGHTS, CDR2 YDEGEE, per germline. Trimming cost V 0 bases and J 7 bases; bases outside gene matches: 4.

The chain employs TRBV3-1 (or the pseudogene TRBV3-2) and TRBJ2-1, with D perhaps TRBD1 (5 bases). V was shortened by 3 bases and J by 5 bases, with 11 bases between the two germline ends. The CDR3 spans 14 residues. CDR1 LGHDT and CDR2 YNNKEL come from the germline V gene (reference sequence). The DNA of the CDR3 is TGTGCCAGCAGCCAGGGGCCCGTTAACAATGAGCAGTTCTTC. Translated: CASSQGPVNNEQFF.

This clone was picked up one time. This chain uses TRBV28 with TRBJ2-1; 8 bases line up with TRBD1. With V trimmed by 4 bases and J by 2 bases, 4 bases remained unmatched. This CDR3 contains 15 residues. The V gene's germline CDR1 is MDHEN and CDR2 SYDVKM. The CDR3 reads CASSSTGDTYNEQFF. The CDR3 nucleotides are TGTGCCAGCAGTTCGACAGGGGACACCTACAATGAGCAGTTCTTC.

The chain joins TRBV12-5 to TRBJ1-2; tentative D call: TRBD1 (5 bases). Trimming pared 6 bases from V and 3 bases from J, leaving 17 bases between. This CDR3 has 15 amino acids. Germline V lookup: CDR1 LGHNT, CDR2 FRNRAP. Here the CDR3 reads CASGRDSFGYYGYTF. The CDR3 DNA is TGTGCTAGTGGACGAGACAGTTTCGGGTACTATGGCTACACCTTC.

This clone is a singleton in its sample. The chain recombines TRBV5-5 with TRBJ2-5, with TRBD1 identical over 8 bases. The V and J ends lost 2 bases and 5 bases, in that order; junction bases with no gene match: 5. Germline V CDR1 and CDR2: SGHKS, YYEKEE (reference sequence). CDR3 size: 14 residues. CDR3 coding DNA: TGTGCCAGCAGCTTTGCAGGGGGCTGGGAGACCCAGTACTTC. It translates to CASSFAGGWETQYF.

This clone has only one observation. The chain combines TRBV15 with TRBJ2-2; possible D gene TRBD2, 6 bases. Germline V lookup: CDR1 LNHNV, CDR2 YYDKDF (reference sequence). V dropped 0 bases and J dropped 7 bases, with 9 bases sitting between them. The CDR3 covers 14 residues. This CDR3 reads CATSRERGIGELFF. Here the CDR3 DNA reads TGTGCCACCAGCAGAGAGCGGGGCATCGGGGAGCTGTTTTTT. Supplemented by reference TRBV15 and TRBJ2-2, the full variable domain reads DAMVIQNPRYQVTQFGKPVTLSCSQTLNHNVMYWYQQKSSQAPKLLFHYYDKDFNNEADTPDNFQSRRPNTSFCFLDIRSPGLGDTAMYLCATSRERGIGELFFGEGSRLTVL.

J is TRBJ2-1 and V is TRBV9; 11 bases align to TRBD2. The CDR3 is 17 residues long. The germline V gene encodes CDR1 SGDLS and CDR2 YYNGEE. V lost 1 base to trimming and J lost 12 bases; unmatched junction nucleotides: 15. DNA for the CDR3: TGTGCCAGCAGCGTACAGGTGGGGGGCCTAGCGGGAGGAAGGCAGTTCTTC. It encodes CASSVQVGGLAGGRQFF.